These 3 T cell receptor beta chains were all obtained from the same sample, sequenced in a study of cytomegalovirus exposure and HLA in healthy donors (TCRdb year 2017). The library relied on the immunoSEQ multiplex PCR assay. The multiplex PCR relied on a mix of 60 forward primers for TCR Vbeta segments and 13 reverse primers for TCR Jbeta segments. TCRdb's version of the immuneACCESS table is confined to in-frame rearrangements and falls short of the full clone set. An unresolved V gene accounts for under half of the shortfall where checked; the remainder is of unknown origin. In all, the sample holds under 200,000 clones, and over 80% of those were seen once. Of the sample, roughly 6.7% falls within the top ten clones. The sample taken for sequencing was PBMCs. These receptor sequences come from a middle-aged man in good health and CMV-seropositive.

The V and J genes are TRBV7-9 and TRBJ2-7; 7 bases match TRBD1. From germline, CDR1 is SEHNR and CDR2 FQNEAQ (reference sequence). The CDR3 sequence is 13 residues long. V lost 6 bases, J lost 2 bases, and 4 bases stayed unmatched. CDR3 DNA: TGTGCCAGCAGAGACGGGACAGCCTACGAGCAGTACTTC. Translating it yields CASRDGTAYEQYF.

J is TRBJ2-2 and V is TRBV5-6; TRBD2 matches 14 bases. CDR1 SGHDT and CDR2 YYEEEE come from the germline V gene. V gave up 0 bases and J gave up 5 bases; unmatched junction bases: 0. The CDR3 is 16 residues long. The CDR3 DNA reads TGTGCCAGCAGCTTGGGACTAGCGGGGGGGACCGGGGAGCTGTTTTTT. Its translation is CASSLGLAGGTGELFF.

This chain links TRBV28 with TRBJ2-1, with D possibly TRBD1 on 5 matching bases. CDR3 length: 15 residues. Germline CDR1 is MDHEN and CDR2 is SYDVKM. V was clipped by 5 bases and J by 4 bases, with 15 bases between them. This CDR3 reads CASSRGGQGYNEQFF. CDR3 nucleotides: TGTGCCAGCAGTCGCGGTGGGCAGGGTTACAATGAGCAGTTCTTC.